These 30 T cell receptor beta chains share one sample of origin, sequenced in a study of beta chain features in type 1 diabetes. Sequencing targeted expressed TCRB transcripts, as all isolated RNA had been reverse transcribed. Assay: immunoSEQ multiplex PCR; the TCRdb copy retains only in-frame clones and omits some. The sample yields approximately 300,000 clones, 9.5% to 12% seen once. Source material: naive CD4+ T cells from blood. The receptors were gathered from a woman in her twenties or thirties in good health.

This clone has only a few counts. The rearrangement joins TRBV7-3 to TRBJ2-2, with 11 positions matching TRBD2. The CDR3 sequence is 17 residues long. Losses at the gene ends were 1 base for V and 5 bases for J; bases not matched to a gene: 6. Germline V lookup: CDR1 SGHTA, CDR2 FQGTGA. CDR3 loop: CASSLRLAGPGTGELFF. The CDR3 coding sequence is TGTGCCAGCAGCTTAAGACTAGCGGGACCTGGGACCGGGGAGCTGTTTTTT. The variable domain in full, completed from reference TRBV7-3 and TRBJ2-2, reads GAGVSQTPSNKVTEKGKYVELRCDPISGHTALYWYRQSLGQGPEFLIYFQGTGAADDSGLPNDRFFAVRPEGSVSTLKIQRTERGDSAVYLCASSLRLAGPGTGELFFGEGSRLTVL.

The rearrangement joins TRBV7-9 to TRBJ2-3; TRBD1 matches 7 bases. The germline CDR1 and CDR2 sequences are SEHNR and FQNEAQ (reference sequence). The CDR3 length is 15 residues. Germline trimming cut 5 bases from V and 3 bases from J; bases unmatched to any gene: 8. The CDR3 bases are TGTGCCAGCAGCCCACAGGGGATTGAGACAGATACGCAGTATTTT. Translation gives CASSPQGIETDTQYF.

This clone showed up just a few times. This chain connects TRBV28 to TRBJ1-2, with D perhaps matching TRBD1 (6 bases). This CDR3 is 14 amino acids long. V was clipped by 3 bases and J by 6 bases, with 14 bases between them. Germline V lookup: CDR1 MDHEN, CDR2 SYDVKM. The CDR3 protein is CASSLGSGANGYTF. The CDR3 bases are TGTGCCAGCAGTTTGGGGTCAGGGGCGAATGGCTACACCTTC.

V is TRBV7-2 and J is TRBJ2-3; D is possibly TRBD2 (6 bases). The CDR3 has 16 residues. Trimming removed 5 bases from V and 4 bases from J, with 19 bases in between. Looked up from germline, CDR1 is SGHTA and CDR2 is FQGNSA. The CDR3 DNA follows: TGTGCCAGCAGCGATCTAGGAGGAGGGTCCGCAGATACGCAGTATTTT. Protein sequence: CASSDLGGGSADTQYF.

This rearrangement joins TRBV19 to TRBJ2-6, with TRBD1 matching 9 bases. CDR1 is LNHDA, CDR2 SQIVND, per germline (reference sequence). Germline trimming cut 5 bases from V and 2 bases from J; bases unmatched to any gene: 7. This CDR3 contains 17 residues. CDR3 nucleotides: TGTGCCAGTAGTGTATCGGGACAGGGAACTGGGGCCAACGTCCTGACTTTC. Translating it yields CASSVSGQGTGANVLTF. The full variable domain, in which reference TRBV19 and TRBJ2-6 provide the parts outside the CDR3, is DGGITQSPKYLFRKEGQNVTLSCEQNLNHDAMYWYRQDPGQGLRLIYYSQIVNDFQKGDIAEGYSVSREKKESFPLTVTSAQKNPTAFYLCASSVSGQGTGANVLTFGAGSRLTVL.

In this sample, this clone turned up a few times. Other DNA sequences in this sample translate to the same CDR3. The V and J genes are TRBV18 and TRBJ2-7; no clear D gene. The CDR3 contains 13 residues. From germline, CDR1 is KGHSH and CDR2 LQKENI. Trimming shortened V by 2 bases and J by 0 bases, and 5 bases separated the two germline ends. The CDR3 spells CASSPGDSYEQYF. The CDR3 coding sequence is TGTGCCAGCTCACCAGGAGACTCCTACGAGCAGTACTTC. Looking up the rest from reference TRBV18 and TRBJ2-7 gives the full variable domain: NAGVMQNPRHLVRRRGQEARLRCSPMKGHSHVYWYRQLPEEGLKFMVYLQKENIIDESGMPKERFSAEFPKEGPSILRIQQVVRGDSAAYFCASSPGDSYEQYFGPGTRLTVT.

The chain couples TRBV14 to TRBJ2-4, with TRBD1 as a possible D gene (6 bases). Germline V gene lookup returns CDR1 SGHDN and CDR2 FVKESK. Between the trimmed V and J ends, which lost 4 bases and 7 bases, there was a span of 23 bases. CDR3 size: 17 residues. The CDR3 bases are TGTGCCAGCAGCCCTCATGCCGGGACAAACACAAGGAACATTCAGTACTTC. Translated, it gives CASSPHAGTNTRNIQYF.

This clone was observed a handful of times. V and J are TRBV28 and TRBJ2-7; 10 bases line up with TRBD2. With V trimmed by 1 base and J by 1 base, 1 base remained unmatched. Germline CDR1 is MDHEN and CDR2 is SYDVKM. The CDR3 is 15 amino acids. The CDR3 loop reads CASSLSSGSSYEQYF. Written as DNA, the CDR3 is TGTGCCAGCAGTTTATCTAGCGGGAGTTCCTACGAGCAGTACTTC.

This clone came up a few times. The chain combines TRBV5-4 with TRBJ2-2; possible D gene TRBD2, 5 bases. The CDR3 has 13 amino acids. V was trimmed by 3 bases and J by 6 bases, leaving 9 bases between them. Per the germline V gene, CDR1 is SGHNT and CDR2 is YYREEE (reference sequence). CDR3 DNA: TGTGCCAGCAGCTCCAGCGGTCCCGGGGAGCTGTTTTTT. This codes for CASSSSGPGELFF.

This clone was picked up a small number of times. The chain employs TRBV9 and TRBJ1-2; no firm D call. Germline-derived CDR1 and CDR2 are SGDLS and YYNGEE. This CDR3 is built from 13 residues. Trimming pared 3 bases from V and 5 bases from J, leaving 11 bases between. The CDR3 nucleotides read TGTGCCAGCAGCGCTCCCTTTCAGTATGGCTACACCTTC. Encoded protein: CASSAPFQYGYTF.

The CDR3 reads CASSTGQSTDTQYF. For the CDR3, the DNA is TGTGCCAGCAGCACGGGACAGTCGACAGATACGCAGTATTTT. The rearrangement uses TRBV5-6 and TRBJ2-3; 7 bases map to TRBD1. The CDR3 sequence is 14 residues long. With V trimmed by 4 bases and J by 3 bases, 5 bases remained unmatched. Germline CDR1 SGHDT, CDR2 YYEEEE.

This clone was found a few times. This rearrangement joins TRBV5-1 to TRBJ1-2; 9 bases match TRBD1. The CDR3 is 16 amino acids. With V trimmed by 0 bases and J by 2 bases, 5 bases remained unmatched. CDR1 and CDR2 from the germline V gene are SGHRS and YFSETQ. DNA for the CDR3: TGCGCCAGCAGCTTGGCCCGGGACAGGGTGAACTATGGCTACACCTTC. Translated, it gives CASSLARDRVNYGYTF.

The chain links TRBV6-6 to TRBJ2-7; maybe TRBD2 (6 bases). The CDR3 has 12 amino acids. Germline V CDR1 and CDR2: MNHNY, SVGAGI (reference sequence). Trimming pared 6 bases from V and 3 bases from J, leaving 9 bases between. DNA of the CDR3: TGTGCCAGCAGCCCGGGACTCTACGAGCAGTACTTC. This encodes CASSPGLYEQYF.

The rearrangement links TRBV28 to TRBJ1-5; 9 positions match TRBD1. The V and J ends lost 5 bases and 4 bases, in that order; junction bases with no gene match: 6. The CDR3 covers 15 residues. CDR1 is MDHEN, CDR2 SYDVKM, per germline. The CDR3 reads CASSTSGTGNQPQHF. The DNA for the CDR3 is TGTGCCAGCAGTACCTCCGGGACAGGGAATCAGCCCCAGCATTTT.

The chain is built from TRBV5-6 and TRBJ2-1; TRBD1 might be the D (6 bases). Trimming took off 0 bases at V and 5 bases at J, with 15 bases between the two ends. CDR1 is SGHDT, CDR2 YYEEEE, per germline. The CDR3 covers 16 residues. CDR3 in amino acids: CASSLELFRGHNEQFF. CDR3 DNA: TGTGCCAGCAGCTTGGAATTGTTCAGGGGCCACAATGAGCAGTTCTTC.

This clone was observed a handful of times. The chain joins TRBV19 to TRBJ2-7; TRBD2 agrees at 14 bases. This CDR3 region has 13 residues. With 9 bases clipped from V and 4 bases from J, the junction kept 2 bases outside the gene matches. Per the germline V gene, CDR1 is LNHDA and CDR2 is SQIVND (reference sequence). The CDR3 is CASRLAGGYEQYF. The CDR3, as DNA: TGTGCCAGCAGACTAGCGGGAGGGTACGAGCAGTACTTC.

V is TRBV18 and J is TRBJ2-7; TRBD1 matches 10 bases. This CDR3 region has 15 residues. Germline values: CDR1 KGHSH, CDR2 LQKENI. V lost 4 bases to trimming and J lost 6 bases; unmatched junction nucleotides: 9. Written as DNA, the CDR3 is TGTGCCAGCTCACGATACCGGGACAGGGGCCTCGAGCAGTACTTC. Its translation is CASSRYRDRGLEQYF.

The chain links TRBV19 to TRBJ2-1; D ambiguous. The germline gives CDR1 LNHDA, CDR2 SQIVND (reference sequence). CDR3 length: 15 amino acids. Trimming left V 7 bases short and J 4 bases short, with 17 bases between. The CDR3 nucleotides read TGTGCCAGTACGATACGGCACAGAAGTTACAATGAGCAGTTCTTC. Residues: CASTIRHRSYNEQFF. The complete variable domain, with remaining parts taken from reference TRBV19 and TRBJ2-1, reads DGGITQSPKYLFRKEGQNVTLSCEQNLNHDAMYWYRQDPGQGLRLIYYSQIVNDFQKGDIAEGYSVSREKKESFPLTVTSAQKNPTAFYLCASTIRHRSYNEQFFGPGTRLTVL.

Note on this clone: The sample holds other DNA sequences that translate to the same CDR3. The V gene is TRBV7-9, the J gene TRBJ2-3, with 7 bases aligning to TRBD2. The length of the CDR3 is 15 residues. Germline values: CDR1 SEHNR, CDR2 FQNEAQ (reference sequence). The J segment lost 0 bases and the V segment lost 1 base, leaving 1 base of the junction unmatched. DNA for the CDR3: TGTGCCAGCAGCTTAGTTAGCGGGAGCACAGATACGCAGTATTTT. It yields the protein CASSLVSGSTDTQYF.

A few counts support this clone. This chain uses TRBV7-8 with TRBJ2-3; TRBD1 aligns across 9 bases. V gave up 2 bases and J gave up 3 bases; unmatched junction bases: 15. The length of the CDR3 is 19 residues. CDR1 and CDR2 (germline): SGHVS, FQNEAQ. The CDR3 reads CASSLFLTGGTAGTDTQYF. In DNA form, the CDR3 reads TGTGCCAGCAGCTTATTCTTGACAGGGGGGACTGCGGGAACAGATACGCAGTATTTT.

For this clone: An end of the junction does not agree with germline; a read error may underlie this. The chain couples TRBV30 to TRBJ2-4; D might be TRBD2 (6 bases). The germline V gene encodes CDR1 GTSNPN and CDR2 SVGIG (reference sequence). CDR3 size: 14 residues. CDR3: CAWSVSGAENIQYF. The CDR3 region has the DNA TGTGCCTGGAGTGTATCGGGAGCCGAAAACATTCAGTACTTC.

This clone was detected a few times. The chain has TRBV7-2 and TRBJ2-3; D possibly corresponds to TRBD2 (5 bases). The CDR3 loop spans 15 amino acids. Germline loops: CDR1 SGHTA, CDR2 FQGNSA. The V end was cut by 5 bases, the J end by 3 bases, with 15 bases between. The CDR3 sequence: CASSPWGPGTDTQYF. CDR3 bases: TGTGCCAGCAGCCCATGGGGTCCGGGAACAGATACGCAGTATTTT.

This chain joins TRBV19 and TRBJ2-3; 10 nucleotides align to TRBD1. The CDR3 covers 14 residues. Germline V gene sequence: CDR1 LNHDA, CDR2 SQIVND (reference sequence). J was trimmed by 4 bases and V by 3 bases; bases with no gene match: 1. CDR3 sequence reads: CASSIGTGADTQYF. CDR3 DNA sequence: TGTGCCAGTAGTATCGGGACAGGGGCAGATACGCAGTATTTT.

The V call is TRBV4-3, the J call TRBJ2-7; perhaps TRBD2 as D (6 bases). This CDR3 contains 16 residues. V lost 0 bases to trimming and J lost 2 bases, with 14 bases between them. Germline CDR1 and CDR2: LGHNA and YSLEER. CDR3 nucleotides: TGCGCCAGCAGCCAAGATAATAAATGGGGGGCCTACGAGCAGTACTTC. This encodes CASSQDNKWGAYEQYF.

In this sample, this clone turned up a few times. The chain links TRBV30 to TRBJ2-7, with 12 positions matching TRBD2. With V trimmed by 4 bases and J by 4 bases, 2 bases remained unmatched. The CDR3 sequence is 13 residues long. Germline values: CDR1 GTSNPN, CDR2 SVGIG (reference sequence). The CDR3 loop reads CAWTTSGRYEQYF. CDR3 DNA: TGTGCCTGGACTACTAGCGGGAGGTACGAGCAGTACTTC.

The chain links TRBV28 to TRBJ2-7, with 8 positions matching TRBD1. Germline trimming cut 6 bases from V and 3 bases from J; bases unmatched to any gene: 10. Germline lookup yields CDR1 MDHEN and CDR2 SYDVKM. This CDR3 region has 15 residues. CDR3 amino acids: CASRPRTGMVYEQYF. Written as DNA, the CDR3 is TGTGCCAGCAGACCTAGGACAGGGATGGTCTACGAGCAGTACTTC.

The sample holds a few counts of this clone. The CDR3 spells CASSFGTSQYEQFF. The CDR3 bases are TGTGCCAGCAGTTTCGGGACTAGTCAGTATGAGCAGTTCTTC. The chain is built from TRBV6-5 and TRBJ2-1; TRBD2 aligns across 8 bases. V shed 4 bases and J 8 bases; nucleotides not matched to a gene: 7. The CDR3 is 14 residues long. Germline V gene lookup returns CDR1 MNHEY and CDR2 SVGAGI.

This clone appeared a few times. One end of the junction varies from germline; a read error may be responsible. The chain has TRBV4-3 and TRBJ2-7; 13 bases are a match to TRBD2. There are 15 residues in the CDR3. Germline assignment: CDR1 LGHNA and CDR2 YSLEER. The CDR3 DNA sequence: TGCGCCAGCAGCCAACTCCTCGGACTAGCGGGGGCGGCAAACTTC. It yields the protein CASSQLLGLAGAANF.

This clone came up a few times. This chain connects TRBV27 to TRBJ2-3, with D hard to call. Trimming took 4 bases from V and 0 from J, leaving 11 bases between them. The CDR3 is 15 residues long. The germline V gene encodes CDR1 MNHEY and CDR2 SMNVEV (reference sequence). The CDR3 DNA is TGTGCCAGCAGTTCCGCGGCTTATAGCACAGATACGCAGTATTTT. Amino acid sequence: CASSSAAYSTDTQYF.

The chain is built from TRBV30 and TRBJ2-1; a possible D gene is TRBD1 (5 bases). With 1 base removed from V and 2 bases from J, the gap between germline ends came to 12 bases. Per the germline V gene, CDR1 is GTSNPN and CDR2 is SVGIG (reference sequence). This CDR3 is 15 amino acids long. CDR3 nucleotides: TGTGCCTGGAGTGACAGGCTAGACCCCTACAATGAGCAGTTCTTC. Its protein is CAWSDRLDPYNEQFF.